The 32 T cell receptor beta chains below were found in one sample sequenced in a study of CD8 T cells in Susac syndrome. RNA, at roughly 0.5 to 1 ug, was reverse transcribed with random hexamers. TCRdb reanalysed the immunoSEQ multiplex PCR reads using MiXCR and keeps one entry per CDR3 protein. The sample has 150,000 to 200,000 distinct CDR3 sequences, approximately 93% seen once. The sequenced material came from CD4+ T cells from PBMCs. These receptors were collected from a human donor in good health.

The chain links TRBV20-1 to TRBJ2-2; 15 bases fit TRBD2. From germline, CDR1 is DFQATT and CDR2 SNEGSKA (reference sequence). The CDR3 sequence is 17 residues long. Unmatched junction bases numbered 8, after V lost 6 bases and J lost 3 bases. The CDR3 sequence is CSAIRTSGGVDTGELFF. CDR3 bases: TGCAGTGCAATTAGGACTAGCGGGGGGGTTGACACCGGGGAGCTGTTTTTT.

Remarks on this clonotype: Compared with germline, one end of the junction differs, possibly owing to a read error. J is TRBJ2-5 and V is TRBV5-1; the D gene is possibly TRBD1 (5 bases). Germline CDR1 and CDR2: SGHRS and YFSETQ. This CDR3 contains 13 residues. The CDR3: CASSLGPQETQYF. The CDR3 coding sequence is TGTGCCAGCAGCTTGGGGCCCCAAGAGACCCAGTACTTC.

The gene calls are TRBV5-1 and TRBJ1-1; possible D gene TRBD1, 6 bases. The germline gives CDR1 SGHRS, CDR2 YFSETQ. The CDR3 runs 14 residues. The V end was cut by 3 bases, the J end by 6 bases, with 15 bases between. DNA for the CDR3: TGCGCCAGCAGCTACACCTTGGGGGGGCCTGAAGCTTTCTTT. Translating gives CASSYTLGGPEAFF.

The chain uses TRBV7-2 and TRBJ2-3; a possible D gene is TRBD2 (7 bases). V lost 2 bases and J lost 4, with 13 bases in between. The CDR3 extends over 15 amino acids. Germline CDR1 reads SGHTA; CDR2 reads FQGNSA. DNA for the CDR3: TGTGCCAGCAGCTTAAGGGGGGGTGGGGCAGATACGCAGTATTTT. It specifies CASSLRGGGADTQYF.

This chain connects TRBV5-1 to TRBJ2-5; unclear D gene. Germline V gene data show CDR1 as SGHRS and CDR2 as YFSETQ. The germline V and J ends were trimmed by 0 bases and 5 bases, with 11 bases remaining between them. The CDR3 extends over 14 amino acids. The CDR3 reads CASSLATSVETQYF. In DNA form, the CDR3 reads TGCGCCAGCAGCTTGGCCACGAGTGTGGAGACCCAGTACTTC.

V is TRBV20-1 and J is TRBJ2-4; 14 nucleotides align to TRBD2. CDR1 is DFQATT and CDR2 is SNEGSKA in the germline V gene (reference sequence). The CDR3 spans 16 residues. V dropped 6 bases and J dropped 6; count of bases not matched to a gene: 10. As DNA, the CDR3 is TGCAGTGCCGCAGGACTAGCGGGGGGAGGGGGAAACATTCAGTACTTC. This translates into CSAAGLAGGGGNIQYF.

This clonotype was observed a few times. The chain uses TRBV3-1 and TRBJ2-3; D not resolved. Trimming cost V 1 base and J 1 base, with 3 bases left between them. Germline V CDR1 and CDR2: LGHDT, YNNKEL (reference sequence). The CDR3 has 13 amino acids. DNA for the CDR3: TGTGCCAGCAGCCAAGTTCGCACAGATACGCAGTATTTT. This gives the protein CASSQVRTDTQYF.

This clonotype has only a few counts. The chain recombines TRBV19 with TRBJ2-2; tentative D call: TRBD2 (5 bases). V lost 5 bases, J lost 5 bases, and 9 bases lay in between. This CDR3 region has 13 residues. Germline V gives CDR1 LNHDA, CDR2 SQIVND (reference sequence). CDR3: CASSVRGTGELFF. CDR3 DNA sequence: TGTGCCAGTAGTGTGCGAGGGACCGGGGAGCTGTTTTTT.

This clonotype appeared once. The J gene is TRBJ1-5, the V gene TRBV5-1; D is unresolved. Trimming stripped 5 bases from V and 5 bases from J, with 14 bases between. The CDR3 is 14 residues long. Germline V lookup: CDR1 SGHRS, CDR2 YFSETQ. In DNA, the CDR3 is TGCGCCAGCAGACCTTGGATAGGAGATCAGCCCCAGCATTTT. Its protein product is CASRPWIGDQPQHF.

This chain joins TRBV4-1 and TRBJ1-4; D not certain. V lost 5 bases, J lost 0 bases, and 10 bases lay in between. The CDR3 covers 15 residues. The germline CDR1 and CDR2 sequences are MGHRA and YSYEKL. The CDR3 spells CASSLGPTTNEKLFF. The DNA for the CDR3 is TGCGCCAGCAGCTTAGGACCGACAACTAATGAAAAACTGTTTTTT.

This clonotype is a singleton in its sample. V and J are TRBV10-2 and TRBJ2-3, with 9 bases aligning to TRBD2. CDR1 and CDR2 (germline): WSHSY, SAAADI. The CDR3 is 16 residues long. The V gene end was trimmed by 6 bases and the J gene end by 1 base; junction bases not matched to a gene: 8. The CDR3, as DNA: TGCGCCAGCAGCGGTCCTAGCGGGGCCCGCACAGATACGCAGTATTTT. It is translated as CASSGPSGARTDTQYF.

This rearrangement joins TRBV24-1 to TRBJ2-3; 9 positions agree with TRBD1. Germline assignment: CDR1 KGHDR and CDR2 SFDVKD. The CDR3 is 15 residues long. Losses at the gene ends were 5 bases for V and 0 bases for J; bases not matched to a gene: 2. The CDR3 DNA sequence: TGTGCCACCAGTGTCGGGACAGGGAGCACAGATACGCAGTATTTT. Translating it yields CATSVGTGSTDTQYF.

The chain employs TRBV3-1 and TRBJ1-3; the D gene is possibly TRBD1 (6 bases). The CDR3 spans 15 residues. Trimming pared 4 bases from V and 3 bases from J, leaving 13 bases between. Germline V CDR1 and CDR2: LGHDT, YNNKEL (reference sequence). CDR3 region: CASSPSGGGGNTIYF. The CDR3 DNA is TGTGCCAGCAGCCCTTCCGGAGGGGGTGGAAACACCATATATTTT.

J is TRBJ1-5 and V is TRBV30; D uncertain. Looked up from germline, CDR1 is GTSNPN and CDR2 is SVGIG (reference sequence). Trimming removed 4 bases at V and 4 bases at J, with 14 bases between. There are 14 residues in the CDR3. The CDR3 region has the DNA TGTGCCTGGACTACCGGCAGCATTAATCAGCCCCAGCATTTT. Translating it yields CAWTTGSINQPQHF.

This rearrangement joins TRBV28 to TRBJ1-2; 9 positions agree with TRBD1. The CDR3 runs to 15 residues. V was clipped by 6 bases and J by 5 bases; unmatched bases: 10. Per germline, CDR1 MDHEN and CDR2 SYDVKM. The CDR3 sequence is CASRRDRASEYGYTF. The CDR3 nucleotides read TGTGCCAGCAGGAGGGACAGGGCATCGGAGTATGGCTACACCTTC.

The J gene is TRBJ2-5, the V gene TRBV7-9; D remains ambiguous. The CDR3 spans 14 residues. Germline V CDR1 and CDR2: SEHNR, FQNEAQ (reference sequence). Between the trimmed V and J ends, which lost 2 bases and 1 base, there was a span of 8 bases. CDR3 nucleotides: TGTGCCAGCAGCTTAACGGGCAGCCAAGAGACCCAGTACTTC. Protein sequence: CASSLTGSQETQYF.

CDR3 region: CASSPLVRQGSNVLTF. CDR3 in DNA: TGTGCCAGCAGCCCGCTGGTGCGACAGGGCTCCAACGTCCTGACTTTC. The rearrangement uses TRBV7-8 and TRBJ2-6; 7 positions agree with TRBD1. CDR3 length equals 16 residues. Trimming at V came to 5 bases and at J to 8 bases, leaving 12 bases not matched to a gene. Germline V gene data show CDR1 as SGHVS and CDR2 as FQNEAQ. Complete variable domain (other parts from reference TRBV7-8 and TRBJ2-6): GAGVSQSPRYKVAKRGQDVALRCDPISGHVSLFWYQQALGQGPEFLTYFQNEAQLDKSGLPSDRFFAERPEGSVSTLKIQRTQQEDSAVYLCASSPLVRQGSNVLTFGAGSRLTVL.

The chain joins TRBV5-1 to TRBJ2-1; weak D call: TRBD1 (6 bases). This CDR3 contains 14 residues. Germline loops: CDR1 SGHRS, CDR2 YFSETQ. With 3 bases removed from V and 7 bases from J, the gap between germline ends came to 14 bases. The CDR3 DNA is TGCGCCAGCAGCTCGGTGGTAGGGGGAAATGAGCAGTTCTTC. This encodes CASSSVVGGNEQFF.

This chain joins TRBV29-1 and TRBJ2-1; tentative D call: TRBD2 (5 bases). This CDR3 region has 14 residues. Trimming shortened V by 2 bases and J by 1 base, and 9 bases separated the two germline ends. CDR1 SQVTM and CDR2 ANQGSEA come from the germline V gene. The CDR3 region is CSVERAVSYNEQFF. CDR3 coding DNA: TGCAGCGTTGAACGAGCGGTTTCCTACAATGAGCAGTTCTTC.

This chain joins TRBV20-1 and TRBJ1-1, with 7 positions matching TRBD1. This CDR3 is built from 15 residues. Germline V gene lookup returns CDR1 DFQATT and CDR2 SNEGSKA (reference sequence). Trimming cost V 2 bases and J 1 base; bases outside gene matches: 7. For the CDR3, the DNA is TGCAGTGCTAGAATACCGGGACAGAAGAACACTGAAGCTTTCTTT. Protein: CSARIPGQKNTEAFF.

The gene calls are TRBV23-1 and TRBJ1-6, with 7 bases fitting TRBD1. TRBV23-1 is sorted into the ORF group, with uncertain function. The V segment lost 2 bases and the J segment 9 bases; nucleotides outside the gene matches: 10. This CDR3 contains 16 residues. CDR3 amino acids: CASSQPDRSFGSPLHF. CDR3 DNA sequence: TGCGCCAGCAGTCAACCGGACAGGTCCTTTGGTTCACCCCTCCACTTT.

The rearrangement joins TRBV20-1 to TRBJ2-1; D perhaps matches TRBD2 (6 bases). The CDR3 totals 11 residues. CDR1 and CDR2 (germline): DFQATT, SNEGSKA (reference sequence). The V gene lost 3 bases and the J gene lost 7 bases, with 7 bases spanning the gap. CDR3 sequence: CSASGTNEQFF. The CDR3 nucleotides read TGCAGTGCTAGCGGGACTAATGAGCAGTTCTTC.

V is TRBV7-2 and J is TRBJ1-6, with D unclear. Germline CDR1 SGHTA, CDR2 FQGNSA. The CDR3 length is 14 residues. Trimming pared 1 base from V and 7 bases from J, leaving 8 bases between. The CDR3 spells CASSLGIPNSPLHF. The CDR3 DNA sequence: TGTGCCAGCAGCTTAGGGATACCCAATTCACCCCTCCACTTT.

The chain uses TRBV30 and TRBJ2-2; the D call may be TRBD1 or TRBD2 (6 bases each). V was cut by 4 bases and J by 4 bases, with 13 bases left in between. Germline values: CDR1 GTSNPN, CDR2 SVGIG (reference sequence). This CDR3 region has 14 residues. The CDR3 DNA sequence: TGTGCCTGGAATAAGGGGGGATTCACCGGGGAGCTGTTTTTT. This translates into CAWNKGGFTGELFF.

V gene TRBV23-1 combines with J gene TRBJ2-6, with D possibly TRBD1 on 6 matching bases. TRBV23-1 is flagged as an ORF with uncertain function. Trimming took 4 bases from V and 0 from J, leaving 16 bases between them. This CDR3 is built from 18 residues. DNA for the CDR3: TGCGCCAGCAGTCGCCCCACAGGCAGGGGCTCTGGGGCCAACGTCCTGACTTTC. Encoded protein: CASSRPTGRGSGANVLTF.

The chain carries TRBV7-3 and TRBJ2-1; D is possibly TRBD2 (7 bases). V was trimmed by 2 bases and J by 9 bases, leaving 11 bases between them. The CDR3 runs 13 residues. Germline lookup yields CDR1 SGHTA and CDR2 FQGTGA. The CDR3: CASSLPGGGEQFF. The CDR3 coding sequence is TGTGCCAGCAGCTTACCGGGGGGCGGTGAGCAGTTCTTC.

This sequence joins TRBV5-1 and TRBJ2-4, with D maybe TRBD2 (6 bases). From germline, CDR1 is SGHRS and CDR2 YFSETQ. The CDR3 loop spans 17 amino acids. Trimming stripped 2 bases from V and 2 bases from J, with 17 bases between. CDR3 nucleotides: TGCGCCAGCAGCTTCCTCTACCGCGGGGCGACCAAAAACATTCAGTACTTC. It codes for CASSFLYRGATKNIQYF.

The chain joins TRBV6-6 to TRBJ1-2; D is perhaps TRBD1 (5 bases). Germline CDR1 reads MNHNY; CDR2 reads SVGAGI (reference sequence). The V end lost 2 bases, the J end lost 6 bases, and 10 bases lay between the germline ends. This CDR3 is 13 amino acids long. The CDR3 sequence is CASSYPRQNGYTF. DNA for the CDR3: TGTGCCAGCAGTTACCCCAGACAGAATGGCTACACCTTC.

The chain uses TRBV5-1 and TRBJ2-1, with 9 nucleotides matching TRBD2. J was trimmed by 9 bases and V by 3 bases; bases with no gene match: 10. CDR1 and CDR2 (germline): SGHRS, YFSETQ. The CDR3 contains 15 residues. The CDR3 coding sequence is TGCGCCAGCAGCTCGGACGCTAGCGGGGCGGGTGAGCAGTTCTTC. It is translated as CASSSDASGAGEQFF.

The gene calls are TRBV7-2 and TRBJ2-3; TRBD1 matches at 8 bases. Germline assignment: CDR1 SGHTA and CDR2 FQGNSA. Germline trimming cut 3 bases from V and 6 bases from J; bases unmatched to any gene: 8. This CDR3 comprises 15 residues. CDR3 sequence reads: CASSLRTGYPDTQYF. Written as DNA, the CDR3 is TGTGCCAGCAGCTTGCGGACAGGGTATCCGGATACGCAGTATTTT.

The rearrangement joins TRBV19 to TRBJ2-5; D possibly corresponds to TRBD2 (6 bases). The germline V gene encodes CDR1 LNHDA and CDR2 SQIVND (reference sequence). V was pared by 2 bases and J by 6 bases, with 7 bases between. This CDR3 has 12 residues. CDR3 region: CASSIRGKTQYF. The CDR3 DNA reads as TGTGCCAGTAGTATACGGGGGAAGACCCAGTACTTC.

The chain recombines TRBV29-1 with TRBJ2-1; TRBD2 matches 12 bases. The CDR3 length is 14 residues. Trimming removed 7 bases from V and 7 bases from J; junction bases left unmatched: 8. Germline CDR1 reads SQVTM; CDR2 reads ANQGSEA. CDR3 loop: CSGASGGAVNEQFF. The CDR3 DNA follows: TGCAGCGGTGCTAGCGGGGGGGCCGTTAATGAGCAGTTCTTC.